This T cell receptor beta chain comes out of a study of OX40 agonist ivuxolimab in advanced cancers. Turning to the study itself: Dosing consisted of intravenous ivuxolimab at 0.01 to 10 mg/kg every 2 weeks.

Comments on this clone: Its antigen remains unidentified.

Study outcomes and limitations: Expanded clones were, on average, more numerous in CD8+ T cells than in CD4+. Low levels of normalized T-cell clonal expansion also appeared in some nonresponders.

Exclusion applied to patients with autoimmune disease history or systemic immunosuppression. TCRdb keeps only in-frame clones here, not all; method: immunoSEQ multiplex PCR. The repertoire holds more than 20,000 clones, around 90% seen once, with 58% in the top ten. V shed 5 bases and J 5 bases; nucleotides not matched to a gene: 8. CDR1 is SGHVS and CDR2 is FNYEAQ in the germline V gene. This CDR3 region has 17 residues. The specimen comprised CD4+ or CD8+ T cells sorted from blood, sampled in a trial of the OX40 agonist ivuxolimab. V is TRBV7-6 and J is TRBJ2-3, with 15 bases that match TRBD2. The receptor's source is an adult with an advanced solid tumor such as melanoma, head and neck, liver or kidney cancer. The CDR3 here is CASSESGLAGGRDTQYF. The CDR3 coding sequence is TGTGCCAGCAGCGAATCGGGACTAGCGGGGGGTCGAGATACGCAGTATTTT. The variable domain in full, completed from reference TRBV7-6 and TRBJ2-3, reads GAGVSQSPRYKVTKRGQDVALRCDPISGHVSLYWYRQALGQGPEFLTYFNYEAQQDKSGLPNDRFSAERPEGSISTLTIQRTEQRDSAMYRCASSESGLAGGRDTQYFGPGTRLTVL.